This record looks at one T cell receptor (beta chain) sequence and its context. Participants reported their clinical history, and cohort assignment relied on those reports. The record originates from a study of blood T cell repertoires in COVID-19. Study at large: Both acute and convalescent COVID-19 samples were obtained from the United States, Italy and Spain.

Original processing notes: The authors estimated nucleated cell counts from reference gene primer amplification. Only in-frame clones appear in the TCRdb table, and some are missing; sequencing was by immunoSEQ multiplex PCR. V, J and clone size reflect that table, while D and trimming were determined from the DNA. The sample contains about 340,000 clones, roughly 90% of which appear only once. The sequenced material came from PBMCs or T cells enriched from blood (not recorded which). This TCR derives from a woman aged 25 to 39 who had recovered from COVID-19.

This chain's CDR3 is CASSESGQSTNEKLFF. DNA for the CDR3: TGTGCCAGCAGTGAATCGGGACAGTCAACTAATGAAAAACTGTTTTTT. V and J are TRBV28 and TRBJ1-4; TRBD1 aligns across 7 bases. V shed 5 bases and J 0 bases; nucleotides not matched to a gene: 6. The CDR3 spans 16 residues. Germline assignment: CDR1 MDHEN and CDR2 SYDVKM.